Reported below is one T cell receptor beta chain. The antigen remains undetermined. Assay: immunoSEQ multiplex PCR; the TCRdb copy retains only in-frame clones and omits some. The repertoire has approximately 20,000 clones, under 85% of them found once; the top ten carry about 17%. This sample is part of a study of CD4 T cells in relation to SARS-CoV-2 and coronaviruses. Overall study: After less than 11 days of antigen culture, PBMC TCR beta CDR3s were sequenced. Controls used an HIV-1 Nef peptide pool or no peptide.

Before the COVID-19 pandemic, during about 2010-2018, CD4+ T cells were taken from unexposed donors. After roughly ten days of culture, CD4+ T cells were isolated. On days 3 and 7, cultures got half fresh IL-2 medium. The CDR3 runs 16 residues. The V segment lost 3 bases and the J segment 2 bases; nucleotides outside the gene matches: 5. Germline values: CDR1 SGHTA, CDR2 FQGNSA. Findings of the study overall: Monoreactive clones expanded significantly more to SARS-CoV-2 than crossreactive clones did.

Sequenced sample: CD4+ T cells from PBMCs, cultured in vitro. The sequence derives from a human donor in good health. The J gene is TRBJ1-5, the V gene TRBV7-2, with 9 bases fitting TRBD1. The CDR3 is CASSFGTGFRNQPQHF. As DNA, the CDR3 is TGTGCCAGCAGCTTCGGGACAGGGTTTCGCAATCAGCCCCAGCATTTT.